This TCR beta chain derives from a study of T cells expressing NK-cell markers. Study overall: Within the sequenced cohort of eight donors, seven exhibited HCMV seropositivity and one was seronegative.

TCRdb re-called the 5' RACE reads and catalogs CDR3 proteins one per entry, DNA excluded. The listing contains 400,000 to 500,000 distinct CDR3 sequences. The CDR3 consists of 16 residues. Germline V gene data show CDR1 as LGHNA and CDR2 as YSLEER. Remarks on this clonotype: The antigen is undetermined.

Overall study findings and caveats: A range of roughly 1.0-8% of CD8+ T cells consisted of dominant NKG2C+ clonotypes in 5 to 7 donors. These clonotypes additionally ranked first within the CD3+CD56-NKG2C+ fraction of four donors.

This clonotype was obtained from a woman aged 18 to 69 in good health. The sequenced sample consisted of blood T cells: a sorted CD56 or NKG2C T cell subset, CD4+ or CD8+ T cells, or bulk PBMC T cells (not recorded which). This chain joins TRBV4-3 and TRBJ1-6; the TRBD1 assignment by TCRdb is unverifiable without DNA. CDR3 protein: CASSRNPGPSSSPLHF.